Each of the 9 T cell receptor beta chains below was sequenced from the same sample in a study of blood T cells in healthy people across ages. Together with a sample-barcoded 5' primer, a J-beta primer mix was included in a second PCR lasting roughly 6 to 12 cycles. TCRdb reprocessed the 5' RACE reads via MiXCR and lists one record per CDR3 protein. The data hold some 1 million distinct CDR3 sequences, with over 35% observed a single time. Sequencing input: blood. Receptor source: a woman aged 55-69 years in good health.

Only a few counts were recorded for this clonotype. V gene TRBV10-3 combines with J gene TRBJ2-7; D is possibly TRBD1 (6 bases). Trimming stripped 0 bases from V and 2 bases from J, with 8 bases between. The CDR3 is 14 amino acids. Looked up from germline, CDR1 is ENHRY and CDR2 is SYGVKD. For the CDR3, the DNA is TGTGCCATCAGTGAGTCGGGGGCCACCTACGAGCAGTACTTC. Protein: CAISESGATYEQYF.

This chain links TRBV9 with TRBJ1-1; no definite D call. V lost 1 base and J 4 bases, leaving 8 bases between the germline ends. The CDR3 is made up of 13 amino acids. Germline loops: CDR1 SGDLS, CDR2 YYNGEE. For the CDR3, the DNA is TGTGCCAGCAGCGTATGGGAGGGCACTGAAGCTTTCTTT. Its translation is CASSVWEGTEAFF.

As DNA, the CDR3 is TGTGCCACCAGTGATCCGGTAGGCGGGGAGCTGTTTTTT. Translated: CATSDPVGGELFF. The rearrangement uses TRBV24-1 and TRBJ2-2, with D unresolved. The germline CDR1 and CDR2 sequences are KGHDR and SFDVKD. The CDR3 is 13 residues long. V gave up 3 bases and J gave up 7 bases, with 8 bases separating them.

The chain links TRBV10-3 to TRBJ2-7; TRBD2 aligns across 10 bases. Germline values: CDR1 ENHRY, CDR2 SYGVKD. This CDR3 comprises 13 residues. Losses at the gene ends were 7 bases for V and 3 bases for J; bases not matched to a gene: 3. CDR3 in amino acids: CAIKSSGSYEQYF. In DNA form, the CDR3 reads TGTGCCATCAAATCTAGCGGGAGCTACGAGCAGTACTTC.

This clonotype occurred once. This sequence joins TRBV11-2 and TRBJ2-1; 7 bases line up with TRBD2. The end of the DNA is better explained by TRBJ2-7, so the J call may be wrong. Germline CDR1 is SGHAT and CDR2 is FQNNGV. The CDR3 contains 15 residues. The CDR3 loop reads CASSLGLALSREQYF. The DNA of the CDR3 is TGTGCCAGCAGCTTAGGACTAGCACTGAGTCGGGAGCAGTACTTC.

V usage is TRBV28 and J usage is TRBJ2-7; 13 nucleotides agree with TRBD2. The CDR3 is made up of 15 amino acids. Trimming cost V 2 bases and J 7 bases; bases outside gene matches: 5. Looked up from germline, CDR1 is MDHEN and CDR2 is SYDVKM. DNA for the CDR3: TGTGCCAGCAGTTTAAGGACTAGCGGGAGTTCAGAGCAGTACTTC. Translation gives CASSLRTSGSSEQYF.

The gene calls are TRBV5-4 and TRBJ2-3, with TRBD2 matching over 14 bases. The CDR3 runs to 17 residues. Per germline, CDR1 SGHNT and CDR2 YYREEE (reference sequence). Unmatched junction bases numbered 9, after V lost 2 bases and J lost 7 bases. This CDR3 is CASSFEGTSGSRYTQYF. The CDR3 region has the DNA TGTGCCAGCAGCTTTGAGGGGACTAGCGGGAGTAGATATACGCAGTATTTT.

This clonotype was recorded a few times. The chain has TRBV14 and TRBJ2-3; D is undetermined. CDR1 SGHDN and CDR2 FVKESK come from the germline V gene. Trimming removed 0 bases from V and 5 bases from J, with 21 bases in between. There are 18 residues in the CDR3. The CDR3 DNA reads TGTGCCAGCAGCCAAGAAATAGAGTTCGAAAGGGATGGAGATACGCAGTATTTT. Its translation is CASSQEIEFERDGDTQYF.

The J gene is TRBJ1-2, the V gene TRBV6-5; TRBD1 matches 8 bases. CDR3 length: 15 residues. Trimming at V came to 0 bases and at J to 4 bases, leaving 4 bases not matched to a gene. CDR1 MNHEY and CDR2 SVGAGI come from the germline V gene. As DNA, the CDR3 is TGTGCCAGCAGTTACTCTTTACAGGGGGGCTATGGCTACACCTTC. Translating gives CASSYSLQGGYGYTF.